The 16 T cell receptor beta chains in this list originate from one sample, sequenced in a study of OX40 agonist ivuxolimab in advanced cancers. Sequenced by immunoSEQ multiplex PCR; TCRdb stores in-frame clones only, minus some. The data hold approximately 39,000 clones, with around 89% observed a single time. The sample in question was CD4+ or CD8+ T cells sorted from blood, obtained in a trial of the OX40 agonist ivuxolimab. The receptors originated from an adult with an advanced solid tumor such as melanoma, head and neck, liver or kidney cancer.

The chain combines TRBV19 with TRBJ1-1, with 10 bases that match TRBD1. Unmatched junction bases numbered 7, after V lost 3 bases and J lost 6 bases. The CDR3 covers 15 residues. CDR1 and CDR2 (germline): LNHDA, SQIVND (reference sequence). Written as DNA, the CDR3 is TGTGCCAGTAGTATGACACCGGGACAGGGGTCTGAAGCTTTCTTT. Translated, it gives CASSMTPGQGSEAFF.

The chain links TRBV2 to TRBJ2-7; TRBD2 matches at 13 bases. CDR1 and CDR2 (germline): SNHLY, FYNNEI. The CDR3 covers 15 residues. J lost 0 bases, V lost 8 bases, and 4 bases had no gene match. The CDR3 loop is CASGLAGASSYEQYF. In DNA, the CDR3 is TGTGCCAGCGGACTAGCGGGGGCAAGCTCCTACGAGCAGTACTTC.

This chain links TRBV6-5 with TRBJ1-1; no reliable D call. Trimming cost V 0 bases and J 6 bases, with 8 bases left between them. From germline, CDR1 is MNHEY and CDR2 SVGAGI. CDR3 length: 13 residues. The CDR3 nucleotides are TGTGCCAGCAGTTACTCGTGGGGATCTGAAGCTTTCTTT. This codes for CASSYSWGSEAFF.

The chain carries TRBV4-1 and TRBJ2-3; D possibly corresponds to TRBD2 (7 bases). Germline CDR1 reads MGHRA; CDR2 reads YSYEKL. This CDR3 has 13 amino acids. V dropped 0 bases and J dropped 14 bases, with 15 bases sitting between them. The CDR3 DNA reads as TGCGCCAGCAGCCAAGATCGAGGGGGGGCCCCGTATTTT. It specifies CASSQDRGGAPYF.

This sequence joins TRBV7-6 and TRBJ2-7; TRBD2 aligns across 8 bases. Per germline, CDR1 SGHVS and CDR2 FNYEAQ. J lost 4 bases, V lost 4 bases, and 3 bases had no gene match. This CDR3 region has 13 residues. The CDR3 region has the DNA TGTGCCAGCAGCTCGGGACTAGTGTACGAGCAGTACTTC. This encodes CASSSGLVYEQYF.

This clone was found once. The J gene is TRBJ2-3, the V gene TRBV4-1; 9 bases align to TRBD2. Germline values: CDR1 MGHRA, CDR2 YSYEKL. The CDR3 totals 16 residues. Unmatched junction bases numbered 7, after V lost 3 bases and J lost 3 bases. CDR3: CASSQASGGLTDTQYF. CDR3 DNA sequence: TGCGCCAGCAGCCAGGCAAGCGGGGGGTTAACAGATACGCAGTATTTT.

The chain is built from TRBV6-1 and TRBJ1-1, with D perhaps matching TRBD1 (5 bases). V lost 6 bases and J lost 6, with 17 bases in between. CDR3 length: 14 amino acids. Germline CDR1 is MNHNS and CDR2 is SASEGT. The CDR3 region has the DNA TGTGCCAGCAGCGTTGCCTTGGGGGGAGCTGAAGCTTTCTTT. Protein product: CASSVALGGAEAFF.

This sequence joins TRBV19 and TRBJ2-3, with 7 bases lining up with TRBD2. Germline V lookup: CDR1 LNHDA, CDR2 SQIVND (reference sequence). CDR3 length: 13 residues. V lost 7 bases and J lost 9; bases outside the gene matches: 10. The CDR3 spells CASTPQVGGTQYF. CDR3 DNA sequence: TGTGCCAGTACCCCCCAAGTGGGGGGGACGCAGTATTTT.

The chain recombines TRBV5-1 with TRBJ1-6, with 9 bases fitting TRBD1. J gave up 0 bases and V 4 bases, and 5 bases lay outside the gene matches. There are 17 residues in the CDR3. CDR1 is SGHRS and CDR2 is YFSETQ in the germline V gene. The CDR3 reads CASSRTGESSYNSPLHF. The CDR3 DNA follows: TGCGCCAGCAGCAGGACAGGGGAAAGCTCCTATAATTCACCCCTCCACTTT.

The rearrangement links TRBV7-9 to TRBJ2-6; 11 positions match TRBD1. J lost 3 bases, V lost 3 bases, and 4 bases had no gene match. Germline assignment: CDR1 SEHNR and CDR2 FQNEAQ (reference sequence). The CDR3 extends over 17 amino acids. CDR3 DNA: TGTGCCAGCAGCTTTGGGACAGGGGGTGATGGGGCCAACGTCCTGACTTTC. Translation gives CASSFGTGGDGANVLTF. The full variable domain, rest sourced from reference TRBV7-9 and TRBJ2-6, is DTGVSQNPRHKITKRGQNVTFRCDPISEHNRLYWYRQTLGQGPEFLTYFQNEAQLEKSRLLSDRFSAERPKGSFSTLEIQRTEQGDSAMYLCASSFGTGGDGANVLTFGAGSRLTVL.

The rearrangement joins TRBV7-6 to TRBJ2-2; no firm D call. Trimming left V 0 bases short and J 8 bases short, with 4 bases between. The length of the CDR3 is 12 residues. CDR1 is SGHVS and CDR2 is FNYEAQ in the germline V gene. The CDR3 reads CASSLATGELFF. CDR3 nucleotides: TGTGCCAGCAGCTTAGCGACGGGGGAGCTGTTTTTT.

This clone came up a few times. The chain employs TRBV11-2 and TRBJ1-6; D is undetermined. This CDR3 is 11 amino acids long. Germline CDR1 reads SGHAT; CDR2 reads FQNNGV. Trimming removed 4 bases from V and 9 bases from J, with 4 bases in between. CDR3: CASSSGSPLHF. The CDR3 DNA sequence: TGTGCCAGCAGCTCCGGTTCACCCCTCCACTTT.

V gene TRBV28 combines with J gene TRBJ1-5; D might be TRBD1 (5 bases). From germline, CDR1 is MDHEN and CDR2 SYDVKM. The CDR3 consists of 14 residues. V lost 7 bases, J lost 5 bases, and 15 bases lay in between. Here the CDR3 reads CASNLQVPHQPQHF. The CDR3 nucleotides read TGTGCCAGCAACCTACAGGTGCCCCATCAGCCCCAGCATTTT.

CDR3 region: CASRLLGTGGGDTQYF. The CDR3 nucleotides are TGTGCCAGTAGGCTACTCGGGACAGGGGGGGGAGATACGCAGTATTTT. The V call is TRBV19, the J call TRBJ2-3; the match to TRBD1 covers 11 bases. This CDR3 is 16 amino acids long. V shed 6 bases, J shed 5 bases, and the junction held 10 bases outside the gene matches. Germline V CDR1 and CDR2: LNHDA, SQIVND (reference sequence).

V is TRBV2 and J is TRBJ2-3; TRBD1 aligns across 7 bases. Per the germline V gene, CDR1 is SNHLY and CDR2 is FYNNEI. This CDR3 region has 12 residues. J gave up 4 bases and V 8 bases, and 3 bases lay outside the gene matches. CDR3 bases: TGTGCCAGCCCCCAGGGGGCAGATACGCAGTATTTT. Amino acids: CASPQGADTQYF.

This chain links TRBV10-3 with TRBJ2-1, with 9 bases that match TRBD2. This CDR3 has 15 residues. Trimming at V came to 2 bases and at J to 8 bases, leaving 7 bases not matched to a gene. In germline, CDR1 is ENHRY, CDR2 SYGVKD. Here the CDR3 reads CAISEASGALDEQFF. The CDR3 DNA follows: TGTGCCATCAGTGAGGCTAGCGGGGCCCTCGATGAGCAGTTCTTC.